The 7 T cell receptor beta chains given below trace back to one sample, sequenced in a study of OX40 agonist ivuxolimab in advanced cancers. Clones were read by immunoSEQ multiplex PCR, and TCRdb kept only the in-frame ones, dropping some. The sample consists of some 17,000 clones, roughly 85% of them appearing once. The sequences come from CD4+ or CD8+ T cells sorted from blood, collected in a trial of the OX40 agonist ivuxolimab. These receptors all stem from an adult with an advanced solid tumor such as melanoma, head and neck, liver or kidney cancer.

The sample holds one count of this clone. V is TRBV29-1 and J is TRBJ1-2; D remains ambiguous. Trimming removed 3 bases at V and 8 bases at J, with 13 bases between. This CDR3 region has 12 residues. Per the germline V gene, CDR1 is SQVTM and CDR2 is ANQGSEA. The CDR3 protein is CSVEADALGYTF. The CDR3 nucleotides are TGCAGCGTTGAGGCGGACGCGTTGGGCTACACCTTC.

The chain has TRBV23-1 and TRBJ1-3; no clear D gene. TRBV23-1 is assigned to the ORF class and has an uncertain function. This CDR3 spans 14 amino acids. Trimming stripped 8 bases from V and 5 bases from J, with 16 bases between. Here the CDR3 reads CASLARGPRNTIYF. The CDR3 coding sequence is TGCGCCAGCCTCGCCCGGGGTCCCAGAAACACCATATATTTT.

This chain connects TRBV6-1 to TRBJ2-2; D not resolved. The CDR3 is made up of 12 amino acids. V was clipped by 8 bases and J by 2 bases, with 6 bases between them. CDR1 and CDR2 from the germline V gene are MNHNS and SASEGT. For the CDR3, the DNA is TGTGCCAGCCCGTCCAACACCGGGGAGCTGTTTTTT. Protein sequence: CASPSNTGELFF.

The J gene is TRBJ2-7, the V gene TRBV16; D call uncertain. The CDR3 contains 12 residues. Germline values: CDR1 KGHSY, CDR2 FQNENV. V was pared by 4 bases and J by 3 bases, with 7 bases between. The CDR3 nucleotides are TGTGCCAGCAGCCTCTCGGGCTACGAGCAGTACTTC. Its translation: CASSLSGYEQYF.

By share of the sample, this clone is medium-sized (0.01 to 0.1%). V usage is TRBV7-6 and J usage is TRBJ1-1; no clear D gene. With 5 bases removed from V and 1 base from J, the gap between germline ends came to 11 bases. Germline loops: CDR1 SGHVS, CDR2 FNYEAQ. The CDR3 loop spans 14 amino acids. CDR3 amino acids: CASSREETNTEAFF. CDR3 DNA: TGTGCCAGCAGCCGAGAGGAGACGAACACTGAAGCTTTCTTT.

The CDR3 here is CASSLSIGGGTGNTYEQYF. The CDR3 region has the DNA TGTGCCAGCAGTTTATCTATAGGAGGCGGGACAGGGAACACCTACGAGCAGTACTTC. The genes are TRBV28 and TRBJ2-7; 9 positions agree with TRBD1. This CDR3 is built from 19 residues. Germline V gene lookup returns CDR1 MDHEN and CDR2 SYDVKM. V shed 1 base, J shed 2 bases, and the junction held 15 bases outside the gene matches.

CDR3 nucleotides: TGTGCCAGCGGTCCTTACTACGAGCAGTACTTC. Encoded protein: CASGPYYEQYF. The rearrangement joins TRBV14 to TRBJ2-7; D gene unclear. The germline V and J ends were trimmed by 8 bases and 3 bases, with 8 bases remaining between them. CDR3 size: 11 residues. Germline-derived CDR1 and CDR2 are SGHDN and FVKESK. Supplemented by reference TRBV14 and TRBJ2-7, the full variable domain reads EAGVTQFPSHSVIEKGQTVTLRCDPISGHDNLYWYRRVMGKEIKFLLHFVKESKQDESGMPNNRFLAERTGGTYSTLKVQPAELEDSGVYFCASGPYYEQYFGPGTRLTVT.